These 26 T cell receptor beta chains originate from one sample sequenced in a study of response to subunit inactivated influenza vaccine. MiXCR was run by TCRdb on the RT-PCR reads, yielding one entry per CDR3 protein. The sample records roughly 500,000 distinct CDR3 sequences, approximately 24% being singletons. This same sample was also taken into another study, of T cells expressing NK-cell markers. That report adds: 5'RACE template switching with UMIs generated TCR beta cDNA.

Sequencing was performed on CD4+ T cells sorted from PBMCs, taken about 11 days after vaccination. These receptors originate from a man between 45 and 60 years old who received an inactivated influenza vaccine.

This clonotype was picked up a small number of times. The genes are TRBV29-1 and TRBJ2-1; the match to TRBD2 covers 13 bases. Germline V lookup: CDR1 SQVTM, CDR2 ANQGSEA. The ends lost 5 bases at V and 6 bases at J; junction bases unmatched: 7. There are 15 residues in the CDR3. The CDR3 sequence is CSVTQGLAGPNEQFF. CDR3 nucleotides: TGCAGCGTTACCCAGGGACTAGCGGGGCCCAATGAGCAGTTCTTC.

This clonotype was found a few times. This chain links TRBV4-2 with TRBJ1-6; D gene unclear. The V end lost 1 base, the J end lost 9 bases, and 7 bases lay between the germline ends. Germline V gene data show CDR1 as LGHNA and CDR2 as YNFKEQ. This CDR3 spans 13 amino acids. CDR3 residues: CASSQVLSSPLHF. The CDR3 DNA sequence: TGTGCCAGCAGCCAAGTCCTGAGTTCACCCCTCCACTTT.

The chain joins TRBV24-1 to TRBJ2-1, with 7 bases matching TRBD1. The junction had 1 base not matched to a gene; V was cut back by 5 bases and J by 4 bases. The CDR3 extends over 13 amino acids. Germline CDR1 and CDR2: KGHDR and SFDVKD. In DNA form, the CDR3 reads TGTGCCACCAGTGGACAGGGTTACAATGAGCAGTTCTTC. Translated, it gives CATSGQGYNEQFF.

This clonotype was found once. This chain links TRBV30 with TRBJ2-1, with 7 bases identical to TRBD1. Germline CDR1 reads GTSNPN; CDR2 reads SVGIG (reference sequence). The CDR3 sequence is 14 residues long. The V and J ends lost 4 bases and 7 bases, in that order; junction bases with no gene match: 10. CDR3 in DNA: TGTGCCTGGACTAACAGGGGTTCAGGAAATGAGCAGTTCTTC. Translating gives CAWTNRGSGNEQFF.

This clonotype was found a few times. The gene calls are TRBV7-9 and TRBJ2-7; TRBD1 matches at 8 bases. The length of the CDR3 is 14 residues. In germline, CDR1 is SEHNR, CDR2 FQNEAQ (reference sequence). With V trimmed by 3 bases and J by 6 bases, 7 bases remained unmatched. In DNA, the CDR3 is TGTGCCAGCAGCTTCAGGGCAGGGGGCGTCGAGCAGTACTTC. Translating gives CASSFRAGGVEQYF.

This clonotype was detected a few times. The chain employs TRBV12-3 or TRBV12-4 and TRBJ2-5; TRBD2 aligns across 8 bases. The CDR3 length is 15 residues. The trim removed 5 bases at V and 5 bases at J, leaving 10 bases unmatched. The CDR3 bases are TGTGCCAGCAGTACCGGGACTAGTGGAGGGGAGACCCAGTACTTC. This codes for CASSTGTSGGETQYF.

The V call is TRBV20-1, the J call TRBJ1-4; D is possibly TRBD1 (5 bases). The V end was cut by 6 bases, the J end by 7 bases, with 18 bases between. The CDR3 contains 14 residues. In germline, CDR1 is DFQATT, CDR2 SNEGSKA (reference sequence). CDR3 protein: CSARTGFGSEKLFF. DNA for the CDR3: TGCAGTGCCAGAACAGGCTTTGGGAGTGAAAAACTGTTTTTT.

This clonotype was picked up many times. The V call is TRBV12-3 or TRBV12-4, the J call TRBJ2-1; tentatively, D is TRBD1 (6 bases). The V end lost 4 bases, the J end lost 8 bases, and 12 bases lay between the germline ends. This CDR3 is 13 amino acids long. CDR3 loop: CASSSYREHEQFF. For the CDR3, the DNA is TGTGCCAGCAGTTCCTACAGGGAACATGAGCAGTTCTTC.

This rearrangement joins TRBV18 to TRBJ2-1; the D gene could be TRBD1 or TRBD2 (6 bases each). This CDR3 spans 15 amino acids. V gave up 6 bases and J gave up 6 bases, with 18 bases separating them. The germline CDR1 and CDR2 sequences are KGHSH and LQKENI. The DNA of the CDR3 is TGTGCCAGCTCCCCTTGGACAGAAGCGGGCAATGAGCAGTTCTTC. Translated: CASSPWTEAGNEQFF.

This clonotype was picked up many times. V gene TRBV24-1 combines with J gene TRBJ2-5; D is possibly TRBD1 (6 bases). Trimming took 4 bases from V and 4 from J, leaving 12 bases between them. The CDR3 spans 14 residues. Germline CDR1 is KGHDR and CDR2 is SFDVKD. The CDR3 sequence is CATSDRTVLETQYF. DNA of the CDR3: TGTGCCACCAGTGACCGGACAGTCCTAGAGACCCAGTACTTC.

This clonotype was seen just once. This CDR3 reads CAMGPDRRSYEQYF. In DNA form, the CDR3 reads TGTGCCATGGGCCCGGACAGACGCTCCTACGAGCAGTACTTC. The chain uses TRBV4-2 and TRBJ2-7; D may be TRBD1 (6 bases). V was trimmed by 10 bases and J by 0 bases, leaving 16 bases between them. The CDR3 extends over 14 amino acids. In germline, CDR1 is LGHNA, CDR2 YNFKEQ.

V gene TRBV20-1 combines with J gene TRBJ2-5; 7 positions match TRBD1. CDR1 is DFQATT and CDR2 is SNEGSKA in the germline V gene (reference sequence). The CDR3 is made up of 14 amino acids. The V and J ends lost 0 bases and 5 bases, in that order; junction bases with no gene match: 6. The chain's CDR3 is CSARETGVGETQYF. DNA for the CDR3: TGCAGTGCTAGAGAAACAGGGGTGGGGGAGACCCAGTACTTC.

This clonotype was counted between two and nine times. V and J are TRBV24-1 and TRBJ2-7; D not certain. The CDR3 covers 15 residues. Per germline, CDR1 KGHDR and CDR2 SFDVKD. Trimming shortened V by 9 bases and J by 6 bases, and 23 bases separated the two germline ends. The CDR3 sequence is CATGFVSAKVCEQYF. As DNA, the CDR3 is TGTGCCACCGGATTCGTTTCAGCCAAGGTCTGCGAGCAGTACTTC.

This clonotype was detected only a few times. This rearrangement joins TRBV6-1 to TRBJ1-2; TRBD1 matches at 11 bases. This CDR3 spans 15 amino acids. The V gene's germline CDR1 is MNHNS and CDR2 SASEGT. V lost 5 bases, J lost 3 bases, and 5 bases stayed unmatched. CDR3: CASSKAGQGDYGYTF. The CDR3, as DNA: TGTGCCAGCAGTAAGGCGGGACAGGGGGACTATGGCTACACCTTC.

This clonotype has only a few counts. V and J are TRBV15 and TRBJ2-3; TRBD2 matches at 7 bases. The CDR3 totals 16 residues. Germline lookup yields CDR1 LNHNV and CDR2 YYDKDF (reference sequence). V trimming: 4 bases; J trimming: 6 bases; junction bases outside the gene matches: 13. DNA of the CDR3: TGTGCCACCAGCAAAAGAGCGGGACCACCAGAGGATACGCAGTATTTT. It codes for CATSKRAGPPEDTQYF.

The chain recombines TRBV11-2 with TRBJ2-4; the D gene is possibly TRBD1 (6 bases). CDR3 length equals 14 residues. The V gene lost 0 bases and the J gene lost 8 bases, with 11 bases spanning the gap. CDR1 and CDR2 (germline): SGHAT, FQNNGV. The CDR3: CASSLEPRGDIQYF. The CDR3 bases are TGTGCCAGCAGCTTAGAGCCCAGGGGAGACATTCAGTACTTC.

The chain links TRBV11-3 to TRBJ2-1, with D possibly being TRBD1 (6 bases). The CDR3 totals 15 residues. Trimming took 5 bases from V and 6 from J, leaving 17 bases between them. CDR1 and CDR2 from the germline V gene are SGHNT and YENEEA. The CDR3 DNA is TGTGCCAGCAGCAAGGACAGCCCTACACGCAATGAGCAGTTCTTC. This encodes CASSKDSPTRNEQFF.

The chain has TRBV9 and TRBJ2-5; 9 nucleotides agree with TRBD2. From germline, CDR1 is SGDLS and CDR2 YYNGEE. V lost 3 bases to trimming and J lost 4 bases; unmatched junction nucleotides: 10. The CDR3 sequence is 16 residues long. Here the CDR3 DNA reads TGTGCCAGCAGCGAAGGTCCTAGCGGGGAGGGAGAGACCCAGTACTTC. As protein: CASSEGPSGEGETQYF.

The chain joins TRBV10-3 to TRBJ2-2, with 9 bases matching TRBD1. CDR1 ENHRY and CDR2 SYGVKD come from the germline V gene. J lost 0 bases, V lost 4 bases, and 0 bases had no gene match. The CDR3 consists of 15 residues. CDR3 residues: CAISGTGANTGELFF. CDR3 DNA: TGTGCCATCAGTGGGACAGGGGCGAACACCGGGGAGCTGTTTTTT.

The chain is built from TRBV7-9 and TRBJ2-1, with 9 bases lining up with TRBD2. The CDR3 covers 16 residues. CDR1 SEHNR and CDR2 FQNEAQ come from the germline V gene (reference sequence). The J segment lost 6 bases and the V segment lost 5 bases, leaving 11 bases of the junction unmatched. CDR3 DNA: TGTGCCAGCAGCCCCGGTGGCCCGACTAGCGGCAATGAGCAGTTCTTC. Amino acid sequence: CASSPGGPTSGNEQFF.

This clonotype has only a few counts. CDR3 in amino acids: CASSSSGTGNTQYF. The DNA of the CDR3 is TGTGCCAGCAGTTCTTCCGGGACAGGGAATACGCAGTATTTT. This sequence joins TRBV12-3 or TRBV12-4 and TRBJ2-3; 9 nucleotides align to TRBD1. This CDR3 has 14 amino acids. V was pared by 4 bases and J by 7 bases, with 6 bases of the junction left unmatched.

J is TRBJ2-7 and V is TRBV20-1, with 10 bases matching TRBD1. The CDR3 is 11 residues long. Germline CDR1 and CDR2: DFQATT and SNEGSKA (reference sequence). After removal of 5 bases from V and 6 bases from J, the junction contained 1 base not matched to a gene. The CDR3 protein is CSAWTGGEQYF. The CDR3, as DNA: TGCAGTGCTTGGACAGGGGGCGAGCAGTACTTC.

CDR3 amino acids: CASTRRTGESATYGYTF. The CDR3 DNA follows: TGTGCCAGCACCCGCCGGACAGGAGAGAGTGCTACTTATGGCTACACCTTC. V is TRBV2 and J is TRBJ1-2, with 7 bases aligning to TRBD1. CDR3 size: 17 residues. CDR1 is SNHLY and CDR2 is FYNNEI in the germline V gene. The junction had 19 bases not matched to a gene; V was cut back by 7 bases and J by 5 bases.

The sample holds a few counts of this clonotype. The rearrangement joins TRBV7-8 to TRBJ1-4; D unclear. CDR3 length equals 14 residues. Trimming shortened V by 5 bases and J by 13 bases, and 20 bases separated the two germline ends. Germline lookup yields CDR1 SGHVS and CDR2 FQNEAQ. The DNA for the CDR3 is TGTGCCAGCAGCCCTAGGGCCGGGATGATTGGACTGTTTTTT. It encodes CASSPRAGMIGLFF.

This chain links TRBV7-2 with TRBJ2-5, with D perhaps TRBD1 or TRBD2 (6 bases each). This CDR3 region has 13 residues. CDR1 and CDR2 from the germline V gene are SGHTA and FQGNSA. V was cut by 5 bases and J by 4 bases, with 11 bases left in between. CDR3: CASSAKGGETQYF. In DNA, the CDR3 is TGTGCCAGCAGCGCTAAGGGGGGAGAGACCCAGTACTTC.

The chain recombines TRBV6-2 or TRBV6-3 with TRBJ2-3, with D hard to call. The CDR3 contains 14 residues. V lost 4 bases and J lost 6, with 14 bases in between. In germline, CDR1 is MNHEY, CDR2 SVGEGT. In DNA form, the CDR3 reads TGTGCCAGCAGTTCGGCCCCCCCTGGGGATACGCAGTATTTT. Translated: CASSSAPPGDTQYF.